These 20 T cell receptor beta chains were sequenced from one sample in a study of technical replicates of blood from four donors. The table came from immunoSEQ multiplex PCR; TCRdb's copy has only in-frame clones and leaves some out. This sample carries roughly 48,000 clones, about 93% of them seen once, and the ten largest clones take 3% to 4%. What was sequenced was PBMCs. Receptor source: a human donor in good health. Some clones in this sample may be carry-over from other donors' samples.

This sequence joins TRBV9 and TRBJ1-4, with D perhaps matching TRBD1 (5 bases). Trimming pared 0 bases from V and 0 bases from J, leaving 6 bases between. The length of the CDR3 is 15 residues. The V gene's germline CDR1 is SGDLS and CDR2 YYNGEE. CDR3 bases: TGTGCCAGCAGCGTAGAGGGGTCAACTAATGAAAAACTGTTTTTT. It yields the protein CASSVEGSTNEKLFF.

This chain joins TRBV7-9 and TRBJ1-6; D remains unclear. Trimming took off 0 bases at V and 9 bases at J, with 3 bases between the two ends. Germline CDR1 reads SEHNR; CDR2 reads FQNEAQ (reference sequence). The CDR3 covers 12 residues. This CDR3 reads CASSLAGSPLHF. In nucleotides, the CDR3 is TGTGCCAGCAGCTTAGCCGGTTCACCCCTCCACTTT.

V is TRBV5-4 and J is TRBJ1-2; 9 bases are a match to TRBD1. Germline CDR1 and CDR2: SGHNT and YYREEE (reference sequence). The CDR3 has 14 amino acids. Trimming at V came to 5 bases and at J to 4 bases, leaving 6 bases not matched to a gene. The CDR3 spells CASRAGTGSYGYTF. DNA of the CDR3: TGTGCCAGCAGGGCCGGGACAGGGAGCTATGGCTACACCTTC.

This clone was counted only a few times. The chain is built from TRBV19 and TRBJ1-1, with D hard to call. V lost 4 bases, J lost 0 bases, and 12 bases lay in between. Germline V lookup: CDR1 LNHDA, CDR2 SQIVND (reference sequence). The CDR3 contains 15 residues. The CDR3 sequence: CASSRGEAMNTEAFF. The CDR3 nucleotides are TGTGCCAGTAGTAGGGGAGAGGCAATGAACACTGAAGCTTTCTTT.

V usage is TRBV5-6 and J usage is TRBJ2-1, with D possibly matching TRBD2 (7 bases). Trimming took 4 bases from V and 0 from J, leaving 14 bases between them. The germline gives CDR1 SGHDT, CDR2 YYEEEE. The CDR3 runs to 16 residues. This CDR3 is CASSPTGGYSYNEQFF. For the CDR3, the DNA is TGTGCCAGCAGCCCGACGGGGGGCTACTCCTACAATGAGCAGTTCTTC. Variable domain in full (rest from reference TRBV5-6 and TRBJ2-1): DAGVTQSPTHLIKTRGQQVTLRCSPKSGHDTVSWYQQALGQGPQFIFQYYEEEERQRGNFPDRFSGHQFPNYSSELNVNALLLGDSALYLCASSPTGGYSYNEQFFGPGTRLTVL.

Only a few counts were recorded for this clone. The gene calls are TRBV10-3 and TRBJ1-1; possibly TRBD1 for D (6 bases). V was pared by 2 bases and J by 2 bases, with 9 bases between. The CDR3 runs to 14 residues. The V gene's germline CDR1 is ENHRY and CDR2 SYGVKD. The CDR3 DNA sequence: TGTGCCATCAGTGAGGTGACAGGCAACACTGAAGCTTTCTTT. It translates to CAISEVTGNTEAFF.

The V and J genes are TRBV13 and TRBJ1-2; 8 bases line up with TRBD1. The length of the CDR3 is 15 residues. CDR1 is PRHDT, CDR2 FYEKMQ, per germline (reference sequence). J was trimmed by 2 bases and V by 2 bases; bases with no gene match: 4. The CDR3 sequence is CASSLTQGVNYGYTF. The CDR3 coding sequence is TGTGCCAGCAGCTTAACACAGGGGGTAAACTATGGCTACACCTTC.

The chain uses TRBV2 and TRBJ2-2; 7 positions agree with TRBD1. Germline V lookup: CDR1 SNHLY, CDR2 FYNNEI. This CDR3 contains 16 residues. With 3 bases clipped from V and 2 bases from J, the junction kept 6 bases outside the gene matches. This CDR3 is CASSEPGQTNTGELFF. In DNA, the CDR3 is TGTGCCAGCAGTGAGCCGGGACAGACCAACACCGGGGAGCTGTTTTTT.

The genes are TRBV6-1 and TRBJ1-2; TRBD1 agrees at 7 bases. CDR3 length: 14 amino acids. From germline, CDR1 is MNHNS and CDR2 SASEGT. Unmatched junction bases numbered 9, after V lost 7 bases and J lost 4 bases. The CDR3 is CASTTWGDSYGYTF. CDR3 sequence (DNA): TGTGCCAGCACTACCTGGGGGGACAGCTATGGCTACACCTTC.

The V and J genes are TRBV5-1 and TRBJ2-7, with TRBD1 identical over 9 bases. CDR3 length: 15 amino acids. J lost 0 bases, V lost 4 bases, and 5 bases had no gene match. Germline V gene data show CDR1 as SGHRS and CDR2 as YFSETQ. As DNA, the CDR3 is TGCGCCAGCAGCAGGACAGGGGCTGGCTCCTACGAGCAGTACTTC. Translating it yields CASSRTGAGSYEQYF.

The rearrangement joins TRBV7-9 to TRBJ2-3; TRBD2 matches at 9 bases. The V gene's germline CDR1 is SEHNR and CDR2 FQNEAQ (reference sequence). Trimming removed 5 bases from V and 4 bases from J; junction bases left unmatched: 16. This CDR3 has 18 residues. The CDR3: CASSTRERLAGDPDTQYF. The CDR3 DNA reads TGTGCCAGCAGCACAAGGGAAAGATTAGCGGGAGACCCAGATACGCAGTATTTT.

The chain has TRBV15 and TRBJ2-3; D might be TRBD2 (5 bases). V lost 0 bases and J lost 2, with 9 bases in between. CDR1 is LNHNV, CDR2 YYDKDF, per germline (reference sequence). CDR3 length: 15 amino acids. In nucleotides, the CDR3 is TGTGCCACCAGCAGAGATGCCGGGATCACAGATACGCAGTATTTT. Its protein product is CATSRDAGITDTQYF.

This chain uses TRBV7-6 with TRBJ2-7, with D possibly TRBD2 on 6 matching bases. The CDR3 contains 15 residues. The germline CDR1 and CDR2 sequences are SGHVS and FNYEAQ. With 1 base removed from V and 6 bases from J, the gap between germline ends came to 16 bases. The CDR3 sequence is CASSLGDFLTSEQYF. DNA of the CDR3: TGTGCCAGCAGCTTAGGGGACTTTTTGACGAGCGAGCAGTACTTC.

The rearrangement joins TRBV7-2 to TRBJ1-5; perhaps TRBD1 as D (5 bases). The CDR3 length is 15 residues. Germline CDR1 reads SGHTA; CDR2 reads FQGNSA. V was cut by 4 bases and J by 2 bases, with 12 bases left in between. CDR3 in DNA: TGTGCCAGCAGCTCCCGAAGGGGTGGCAATCAGCCCCAGCATTTT. It translates to CASSSRRGGNQPQHF.

J is TRBJ1-3 and V is TRBV7-6; D is ambiguous. Deletions cut 4 bases from V and 0 bases from J, with 10 bases between. The length of the CDR3 is 15 residues. In germline, CDR1 is SGHVS, CDR2 FNYEAQ. The CDR3 spells CASSSRGFSGNTIYF. The CDR3 DNA reads as TGTGCCAGCAGCTCTCGGGGTTTCTCTGGAAACACCATATATTTT. The full variable domain, its missing parts supplied by reference TRBV7-6 and TRBJ1-3, is GAGVSQSPRYKVTKRGQDVALRCDPISGHVSLYWYRQALGQGPEFLTYFNYEAQQDKSGLPNDRFSAERPEGSISTLTIQRTEQRDSAMYRCASSSRGFSGNTIYFGEGSWLTVV.

The V and J genes are TRBV10-3 and TRBJ2-5; D is possibly TRBD2 (5 bases). The CDR3 is 15 amino acids. The germline V and J ends were trimmed by 0 bases and 1 base, with 9 bases remaining between them. The germline V gene has CDR1 ENHRY and CDR2 SYGVKD. In nucleotides, the CDR3 is TGTGCCATCAGTGAGTCGGCGGGCAGCCAAGAGACCCAGTACTTC. Protein sequence: CAISESAGSQETQYF.

The CDR3 bases are TGCGCCAGCAGCCAGGGACAGGGAAACTATGGCTACACCTTC. This codes for CASSQGQGNYGYTF. The rearrangement joins TRBV5-1 to TRBJ1-2, with 9 nucleotides matching TRBD1. Unmatched junction bases numbered 3, after V lost 4 bases and J lost 2 bases. Germline CDR1 reads SGHRS; CDR2 reads YFSETQ. The CDR3 contains 14 residues.

V is TRBV9 and J is TRBJ1-2; TRBD1 matches 7 bases. The CDR3 covers 14 residues. V shed 2 bases and J 3 bases; nucleotides not matched to a gene: 4. The germline V gene has CDR1 SGDLS and CDR2 YYNGEE. This chain's CDR3 is CASSVRDRDYGYTF. The CDR3 nucleotides are TGTGCCAGCAGCGTCAGGGACAGAGACTATGGCTACACCTTC. The full variable domain, its missing parts supplied by reference TRBV9 and TRBJ1-2, is DSGVTQTPKHLITATGQRVTLRCSPRSGDLSVYWYQQSLDQGLQFLIQYYNGEERAKGNILERFSAQQFPDLHSELNLSSLELGDSALYFCASSVRDRDYGYTFGSGTRLTVV.

The chain uses TRBV7-3 and TRBJ1-4; no reliable D call. The CDR3 is 13 residues long. The germline V gene encodes CDR1 SGHTA and CDR2 FQGTGA. With 0 bases removed from V and 7 bases from J, the gap between germline ends came to 6 bases. The CDR3 DNA follows: TGTGCCAGCAGCTTAACAGAGGGTGAAAAACTGTTTTTT. This sequence encodes CASSLTEGEKLFF.

This clone was seen once. The rearrangement joins TRBV30 to TRBJ1-6; D call uncertain. The CDR3 contains 12 residues. V was cut by 1 base and J by 5 bases, with 3 bases left in between. The V gene's germline CDR1 is GTSNPN and CDR2 SVGIG (reference sequence). The DNA for the CDR3 is TGTGCCTGGAGTGATAATAATTCACCCCTCCACTTT. It is translated as CAWSDNNSPLHF.